A single sample is the source of the 14 T cell receptor beta chains below, sequenced in a study of cytomegalovirus exposure and HLA in healthy donors. The PCR contained 60 Vbeta and 13 Jbeta primers. Sequenced by immunoSEQ multiplex PCR; TCRdb stores in-frame clones only, minus some. The repertoire consists of about 120,000 clones, with 75% to 90% occurring once and the leading ten covering 8.8%. Sequenced: PBMCs. These receptor sequences come from a female donor in good health and CMV-seropositive.

The rearrangement joins TRBV5-6 to TRBJ1-2, with no clear D. Germline V gives CDR1 SGHDT, CDR2 YYEEEE. The CDR3 has 13 amino acids. V lost 2 bases to trimming and J lost 5 bases, with 10 bases between them. For the CDR3, the DNA is TGTGCCAGCAGCTTCGGCCGGGTTTATGGCTACACCTTC. Translating gives CASSFGRVYGYTF.

This clone is medium-sized in the sample. The chain employs TRBV2 and TRBJ1-2, with 8 bases fitting TRBD1. The germline gives CDR1 SNHLY, CDR2 FYNNEI. V trimming: 9 bases; J trimming: 6 bases; junction bases outside the gene matches: 6. The CDR3 has 12 residues. The CDR3 is CASSYRGNGYTF. In nucleotides, the CDR3 is TGTGCCAGTTCCTACAGGGGGAATGGCTACACCTTC.

CDR3 loop: CASSLQDYTIYF. CDR3 nucleotides: TGTGCCAGCAGCTTACAAGACTACACCATATATTTT. V and J are TRBV2 and TRBJ1-3; no reliable D call. The CDR3 length is 12 residues. Trimming left V 6 bases short and J 8 bases short, with 11 bases between. The germline V gene has CDR1 SNHLY and CDR2 FYNNEI.

This sequence joins TRBV9 and TRBJ2-5, with 8 bases that match TRBD2. This CDR3 is built from 13 residues. CDR1 and CDR2 (germline): SGDLS, YYNGEE. V lost 8 bases to trimming and J lost 1 base; unmatched junction nucleotides: 4. CDR3 DNA sequence: TGTGCCAGTCAACGGGGGGGCCAAGAGACCCAGTACTTC. Protein sequence: CASQRGGQETQYF.

This chain joins TRBV27 and TRBJ2-2; TRBD2 agrees at 9 bases. There are 16 residues in the CDR3. Germline loops: CDR1 MNHEY, CDR2 SMNVEV (reference sequence). V shed 6 bases and J 1 base; nucleotides not matched to a gene: 6. CDR3 nucleotide sequence: TGTGCCAGCAGGACTTTAGCGGGGGTGAACACCGGGGAGCTGTTTTTT. Its protein product is CASRTLAGVNTGELFF.

In its sample, this clone was seen a few times. The chain combines TRBV11-2 with TRBJ2-7; D not resolved. V was trimmed by 0 bases and J by 6 bases, leaving 6 bases between them. CDR3 length: 12 amino acids. The germline V gene encodes CDR1 SGHAT and CDR2 FQNNGV. The CDR3 spells CASSLERGEQYF. DNA for the CDR3: TGTGCCAGCAGCTTAGAGCGAGGCGAGCAGTACTTC.

The V call is TRBV9, the J call TRBJ2-3, with 10 bases identical to TRBD1. J gave up 3 bases and V 0 bases, and 7 bases lay outside the gene matches. The length of the CDR3 is 17 residues. Germline V gives CDR1 SGDLS, CDR2 YYNGEE. CDR3 region: CASSVEGQGLRTDTQYF. The CDR3 DNA reads TGTGCCAGCAGCGTAGAGGGACAGGGGCTAAGGACAGATACGCAGTATTTT. Complete variable domain (other parts from reference TRBV9 and TRBJ2-3): DSGVTQTPKHLITATGQRVTLRCSPRSGDLSVYWYQQSLDQGLQFLIQYYNGEERAKGNILERFSAQQFPDLHSELNLSSLELGDSALYFCASSVEGQGLRTDTQYFGPGTRLTVL.

This chain connects TRBV29-1 to TRBJ1-2; D is perhaps TRBD1 (6 bases). With 3 bases removed from V and 6 bases from J, the gap between germline ends came to 17 bases. This CDR3 comprises 14 residues. Germline CDR1 is SQVTM and CDR2 is ANQGSEA. The DNA of the CDR3 is TGCAGCGTTGAGAGGAATACAGGGATGAATGGCTACACCTTC. It codes for CSVERNTGMNGYTF.

This rearrangement joins TRBV4-1 to TRBJ2-7, with TRBD2 matching 9 bases. The CDR3 contains 17 residues. With V trimmed by 4 bases and J by 1 base, 11 bases remained unmatched. CDR1 and CDR2 (germline): MGHRA, YSYEKL. The DNA of the CDR3 is TGCGCCAGCAGCCTTCGGTTAGGCGGGGGGGAGTCCTACGAGCAGTACTTC. Translation gives CASSLRLGGGESYEQYF.

This clone is a singleton in its sample. This CDR3 is CASSPIPNPGGEAFF. DNA for the CDR3: TGCGCCAGCAGCCCTATACCCAATCCGGGTGGAGAAGCTTTCTTT. The V and J genes are TRBV5-1 and TRBJ1-1; no definite D call. The CDR3 length is 15 residues. V shed 4 bases and J shed 8 bases, with 21 bases lying between them. Germline lookup yields CDR1 SGHRS and CDR2 YFSETQ.

The chain links TRBV4-2 to TRBJ1-4; D uncertain. CDR3 length: 14 amino acids. Germline V gives CDR1 LGHNA, CDR2 YNFKEQ. Trimming removed 6 bases from V and 5 bases from J, with 13 bases in between. Written as DNA, the CDR3 is TGTGCCAGCAGTGCGACCAGGCAGAATGAAAAACTGTTTTTT. Its translation: CASSATRQNEKLFF.

This chain connects TRBV2 to TRBJ1-5; a weak D match, TRBD1 (5 bases). V was shortened by 6 bases and J by 6 bases, with 9 bases between the two germline ends. Germline loops: CDR1 SNHLY, CDR2 FYNNEI. This CDR3 is built from 12 residues. The CDR3 DNA sequence: TGTGCCAGCAGCGGGGGGGTTCAGCCCCAGCATTTT. As protein: CASSGGVQPQHF.

In this sample, this clone turned up a few times. V usage is TRBV7-3 and J usage is TRBJ1-2; TRBD1 agrees at 8 bases. V lost 5 bases to trimming and J lost 7 bases; unmatched junction nucleotides: 6. Germline V lookup: CDR1 SGHTA, CDR2 FQGTGA. The CDR3 length is 13 residues. CDR3 bases: TGTGCCAGCAGCGCAGGGGGCGCGGGTGGCTACACCTTC. This sequence encodes CASSAGGAGGYTF. Filled out from reference TRBV7-3 and TRBJ1-2, the complete variable domain reads GAGVSQTPSNKVTEKGKYVELRCDPISGHTALYWYRQSLGQGPEFLIYFQGTGAADDSGLPNDRFFAVRPEGSVSTLKIQRTERGDSAVYLCASSAGGAGGYTFGSGTRLTVV.

V and J are TRBV15 and TRBJ1-5, with 10 bases identical to TRBD1. Germline V gives CDR1 LNHNV, CDR2 YYDKDF (reference sequence). The CDR3 totals 15 residues. The V and J ends lost 4 bases and 5 bases, in that order; junction bases with no gene match: 5. CDR3 in DNA: TGTGCCACCAGCACCAGGACAGGGGGGGATCAGCCCCAGCATTTT. Residues: CATSTRTGGDQPQHF.